The 9 T cell receptor beta chains in this list originate from one sample, sequenced in a study of T cell responses to AZD1222 COVID-19 vaccine. Profiling relied on immunoSEQ multiplex PCR, and the TCRdb table lists in-frame clones only, not all of them. The sample shows under 80,000 clones, around 90% of them seen only once. The sample was peripheral blood, taken 28 days after the second AZD1222 dose. These receptors all come from an adult who received the AZD1222 COVID-19 vaccine.

The rearrangement links TRBV7-9 to TRBJ1-1; 9 nucleotides agree with TRBD1. The CDR3 loop spans 15 amino acids. With V trimmed by 5 bases and J by 2 bases, 6 bases remained unmatched. Germline CDR1 reads SEHNR; CDR2 reads FQNEAQ (reference sequence). CDR3 DNA sequence: TGTGCCAGCAGCCCTGGACAGGGGCAAAACACTGAAGCTTTCTTT. As protein: CASSPGQGQNTEAFF.

The chain uses TRBV18 and TRBJ1-1; 7 positions agree with TRBD1. Losses at the gene ends were 0 bases for V and 6 bases for J; bases not matched to a gene: 10. The length of the CDR3 is 16 residues. Germline V gene sequence: CDR1 KGHSH, CDR2 LQKENI. CDR3 sequence: CASSPPGQGELAEAFF. The CDR3 bases are TGTGCCAGCTCACCACCGGGTCAGGGGGAACTCGCTGAAGCTTTCTTT.

The genes are TRBV6-5 and TRBJ1-6; a weak D match, TRBD1 (5 bases). The CDR3 is made up of 12 amino acids. With 2 bases removed from V and 10 bases from J, the gap between germline ends came to 6 bases. Germline V lookup: CDR1 MNHEY, CDR2 SVGAGI. This CDR3 reads CASSYRGSPLHF. The CDR3 DNA follows: TGTGCCAGCAGTTACAGGGGATCACCCCTCCACTTT.

The chain has TRBV7-9 and TRBJ1-2, with D uncertain. Between the trimmed V and J ends, which lost 5 bases and 6 bases, there was a span of 7 bases. The CDR3 contains 11 residues. Germline lookup yields CDR1 SEHNR and CDR2 FQNEAQ (reference sequence). The CDR3 sequence is CASSPLDGYTF. The CDR3 DNA sequence: TGTGCCAGCAGCCCCCTAGATGGCTACACCTTC.

This chain links TRBV6-1 with TRBJ1-2; maybe TRBD1 (6 bases). The CDR3 is 17 residues long. The germline gives CDR1 MNHNS, CDR2 SASEGT. V lost 1 base to trimming and J lost 1 base, with 16 bases between them. The CDR3 nucleotides read TGTGCCAGCAGTGAAGGACTCGGGGGGGGCCATAACTATGGCTACACCTTC. Translated: CASSEGLGGGHNYGYTF.

This clone has only one observation. The rearrangement uses TRBV7-8 and TRBJ1-3; D is ambiguous. The CDR3 totals 15 residues. V lost 1 base and J lost 0, with 7 bases in between. Germline loops: CDR1 SGHVS, CDR2 FQNEAQ. CDR3 region: CASSLEGYSGNTIYF. The DNA of the CDR3 is TGTGCCAGCAGCTTAGAAGGCTACTCTGGAAACACCATATATTTT.

The V gene is TRBV6-5, the J gene TRBJ1-1; maybe TRBD1 (6 bases). CDR3 length: 15 residues. Germline values: CDR1 MNHEY, CDR2 SVGAGI. V lost 4 bases, J lost 0 bases, and 12 bases lay in between. CDR3 region: CASSSHRVLNTEAFF. The CDR3 region has the DNA TGTGCCAGCAGTTCCCACAGGGTTTTGAACACTGAAGCTTTCTTT.

The J gene is TRBJ1-6, the V gene TRBV27; D is undetermined. Germline V lookup: CDR1 MNHEY, CDR2 SMNVEV (reference sequence). V was shortened by 3 bases and J by 8 bases, with 14 bases between the two germline ends. CDR3 length equals 15 residues. The CDR3 loop reads CASSLAGSIDSPLHF. The CDR3 nucleotides read TGTGCCAGCAGTTTGGCGGGGTCTATTGATTCACCCCTCCACTTT.

The chain employs TRBV27 and TRBJ1-2; D ambiguous. Per the germline V gene, CDR1 is MNHEY and CDR2 is SMNVEV (reference sequence). Trimming shortened V by 5 bases and J by 13 bases, and 20 bases separated the two germline ends. The length of the CDR3 is 13 residues. This CDR3 is CASSDRAGFEGTF. CDR3 DNA sequence: TGTGCCAGCAGTGATCGGGCCGGTTTTGAAGGCACCTTC.